The subject of this entry is one T cell receptor (beta chain). The antigen is unknown. This specimen belongs to a study of cytomegalovirus exposure and HLA in healthy donors. Findings and caveats of the study: The classifier, whose performance was assessed in both the original and validation cohorts, reportedly diagnosed cytomegalovirus status with high specificity and sensitivity. In an earlier analysis, about 90% or about 30%: the productive usage of most TCR beta V segments. Later analysis identified a missense DCLRE1C variant that was linked to TCR beta V- and J-gene trimming.

Both 60 Vbeta primers and 13 Jbeta primers went into the PCR. The method was immunoSEQ multiplex PCR; TCRdb's version includes in-frame clones alone and lacks a portion of them. Of about 110,000 clones listed, about 86% were seen once; the top ten hold around 2%. Donors were nominally healthy when sampled, though unrecorded immune exposures were likely. Germline assignment: CDR1 MDHEN and CDR2 SYDVKM. This CDR3 has 13 amino acids. After removal of 8 bases from V and 5 bases from J, the junction contained 6 bases not matched to a gene. The clonotype was recovered from a man between 40 and 49 years old in good health and CMV-seronegative. The chain has TRBV28 and TRBJ1-5; TRBD1 agrees at 7 bases. The source material was PBMCs. DNA for the CDR3: TGTGCCAGCCAGAGGACAGGATATCAGCCCCAGCATTTT. It codes for CASQRTGYQPQHF.